The clone carrying this TCR beta chain was found a few times. Its antigen is still unknown. Germline-derived CDR1 and CDR2 are SGHAT and FQNNGV. The CDR3 is 15 amino acids. V lost 5 bases and J 0 bases, leaving 14 bases between the germline ends. The data originate from a study of CD8+CD57+ T cells in acquired aplastic anemia. Study findings and constraints: Common to patients and controls were roughly 30 CD8+ CDR3 sequences.

Patients chosen for sequencing had shown CD8+CD57+ cell expansion by flow cytometry. A severe acquired aplastic anemia diagnosis applied to all patients. Genomic DNA, serving as template, underwent TCR beta VDJ and CDR3 profiling. TCRdb redid the calling of the reads with MiXCR, one entry per CDR3 protein. The sample includes roughly 170,000 distinct CDR3 sequences, nearly 50% of them seen just once. Sequencing was done on a sample of sorted CD4+, CD8+, or CD8+CD57+ T cells (not recorded which) from PBMCs. The V call is TRBV11-2, the J call TRBJ2-7, with D maybe TRBD2 (6 bases). The TCR comes from a human donor with aplastic anemia. Written as DNA, the CDR3 is TGTGCCAGCAGCACTCCGGGACTCAGCTCCTACGAGCAGTACTTC. Protein sequence: CASSTPGLSSYEQYF.